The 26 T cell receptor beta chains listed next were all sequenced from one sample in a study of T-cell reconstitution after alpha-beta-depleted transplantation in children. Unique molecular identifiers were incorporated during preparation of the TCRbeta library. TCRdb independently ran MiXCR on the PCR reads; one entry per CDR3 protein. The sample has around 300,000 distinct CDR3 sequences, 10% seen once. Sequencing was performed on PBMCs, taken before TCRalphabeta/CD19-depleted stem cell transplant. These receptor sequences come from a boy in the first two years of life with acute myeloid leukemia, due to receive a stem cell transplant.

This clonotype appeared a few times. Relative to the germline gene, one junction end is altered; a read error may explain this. CDR3 DNA sequence: TGTGCCAGCAGCTACTTACCGGGACAGGGACGACCGGGGGAGACCCAGTACTTC. This codes for CASSYLPGQGRPGETQYF. V and J are TRBV6-5 and TRBJ2-5; 9 nucleotides match TRBD1. The CDR3 runs to 18 residues. Per the germline V gene, CDR1 is MNHEY and CDR2 is SVGAGI.

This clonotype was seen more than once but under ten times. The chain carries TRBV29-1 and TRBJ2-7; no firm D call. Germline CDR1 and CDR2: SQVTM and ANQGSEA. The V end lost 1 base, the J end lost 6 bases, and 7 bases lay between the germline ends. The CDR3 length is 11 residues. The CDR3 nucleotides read TGCAGCGTTGAAGGGATGGGCGAGCAGTACTTC. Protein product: CSVEGMGEQYF.

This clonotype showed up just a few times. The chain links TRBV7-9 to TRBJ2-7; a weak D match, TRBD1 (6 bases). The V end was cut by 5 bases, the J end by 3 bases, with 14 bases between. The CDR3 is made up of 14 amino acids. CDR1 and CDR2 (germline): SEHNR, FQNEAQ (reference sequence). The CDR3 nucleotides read TGTGCCAGCAGCCCCCGGGGCAGGGGCTACGAGCAGTACTTC. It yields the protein CASSPRGRGYEQYF.

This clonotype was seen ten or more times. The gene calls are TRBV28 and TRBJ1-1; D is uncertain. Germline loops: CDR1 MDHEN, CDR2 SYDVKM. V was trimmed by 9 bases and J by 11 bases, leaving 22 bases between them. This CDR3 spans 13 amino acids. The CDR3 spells CASIIPSRGRAFF. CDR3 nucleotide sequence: TGTGCCAGTATAATCCCTTCCCGAGGGAGGGCTTTCTTT.

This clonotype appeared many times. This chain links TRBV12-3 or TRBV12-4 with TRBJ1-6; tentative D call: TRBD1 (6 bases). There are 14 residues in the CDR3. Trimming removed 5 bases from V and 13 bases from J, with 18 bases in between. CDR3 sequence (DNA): TGTGCCAGCAGTCTCGGACAGAGCAGGTCCCCCCTCCACTTT. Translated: CASSLGQSRSPLHF.

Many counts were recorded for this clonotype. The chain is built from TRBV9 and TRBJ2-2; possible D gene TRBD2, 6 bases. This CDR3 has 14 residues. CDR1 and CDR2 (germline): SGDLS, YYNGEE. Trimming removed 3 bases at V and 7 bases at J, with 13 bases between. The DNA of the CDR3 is TGTGCCAGCAGCGGACTAGGGCGGGGCGGGGAGCTGTTTTTT. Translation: CASSGLGRGGELFF.

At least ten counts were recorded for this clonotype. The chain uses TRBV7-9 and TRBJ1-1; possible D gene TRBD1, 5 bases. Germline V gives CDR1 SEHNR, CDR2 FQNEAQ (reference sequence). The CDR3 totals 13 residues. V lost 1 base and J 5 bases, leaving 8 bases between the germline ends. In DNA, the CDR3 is TGTGCCAGCAGCTTAGGGTGGGGGACTGAAGCTTTCTTT. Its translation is CASSLGWGTEAFF.

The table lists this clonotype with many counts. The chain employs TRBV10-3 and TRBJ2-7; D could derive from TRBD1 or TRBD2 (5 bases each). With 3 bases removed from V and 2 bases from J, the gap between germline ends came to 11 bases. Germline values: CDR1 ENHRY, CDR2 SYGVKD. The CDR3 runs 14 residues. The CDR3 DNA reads TGTGCCATCAGTGATTCCCAGGGACCCTACGAGCAGTACTTC. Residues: CAISDSQGPYEQYF.

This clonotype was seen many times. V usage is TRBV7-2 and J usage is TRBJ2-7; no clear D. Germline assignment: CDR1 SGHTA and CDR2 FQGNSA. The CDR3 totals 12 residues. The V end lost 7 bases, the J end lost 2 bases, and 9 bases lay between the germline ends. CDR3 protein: CASTLRPYEQYF. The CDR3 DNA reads TGTGCCAGCACCCTTCGACCCTACGAGCAGTACTTC. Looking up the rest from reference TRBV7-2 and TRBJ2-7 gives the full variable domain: GAGVSQSPSNKVTEKGKDVELRCDPISGHTALYWYRQSLGQGLEFLIYFQGNSAPDKSGLPSDRFSAERTGGSVSTLTIQRTQQEDSAVYLCASTLRPYEQYFGPGTRLTVT.

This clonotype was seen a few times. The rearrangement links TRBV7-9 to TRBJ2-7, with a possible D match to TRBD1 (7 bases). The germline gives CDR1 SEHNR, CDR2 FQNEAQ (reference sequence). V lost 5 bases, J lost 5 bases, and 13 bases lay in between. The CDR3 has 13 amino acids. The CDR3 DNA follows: TGTGCCAGCAGCCCAGGGGGGTTGGACGAGCAGTACTTC. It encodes CASSPGGLDEQYF.

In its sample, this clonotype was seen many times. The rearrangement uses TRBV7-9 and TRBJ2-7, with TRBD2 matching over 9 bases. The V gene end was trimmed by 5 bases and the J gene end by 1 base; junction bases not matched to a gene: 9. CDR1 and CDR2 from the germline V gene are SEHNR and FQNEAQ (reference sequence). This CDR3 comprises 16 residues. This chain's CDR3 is CASSKGSGRGSYEQYF. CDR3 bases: TGTGCCAGCAGCAAAGGTAGCGGGAGAGGATCCTACGAGCAGTACTTC.

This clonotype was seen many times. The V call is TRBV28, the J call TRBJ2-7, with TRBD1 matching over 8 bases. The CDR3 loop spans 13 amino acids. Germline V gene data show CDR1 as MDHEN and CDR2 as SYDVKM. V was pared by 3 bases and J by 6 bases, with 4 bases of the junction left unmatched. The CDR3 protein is CASSLSRGLEQYF. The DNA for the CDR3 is TGTGCCAGCAGTTTGAGCAGGGGGCTCGAGCAGTACTTC.

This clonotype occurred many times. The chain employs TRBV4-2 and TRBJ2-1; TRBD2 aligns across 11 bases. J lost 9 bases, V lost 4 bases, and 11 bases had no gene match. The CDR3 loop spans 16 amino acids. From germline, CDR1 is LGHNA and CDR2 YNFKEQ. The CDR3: CASSPQVAGGPGEQFF. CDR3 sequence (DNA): TGTGCCAGCAGCCCCCAGGTAGCGGGGGGGCCCGGTGAGCAGTTCTTC.

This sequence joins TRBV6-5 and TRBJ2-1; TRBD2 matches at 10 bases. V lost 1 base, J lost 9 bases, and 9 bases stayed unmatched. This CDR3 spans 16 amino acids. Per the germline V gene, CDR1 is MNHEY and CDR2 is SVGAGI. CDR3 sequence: CASSYYSSGGAGEQFF. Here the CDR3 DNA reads TGTGCCAGCAGTTACTACTCCAGCGGGGGGGCCGGTGAGCAGTTCTTC.

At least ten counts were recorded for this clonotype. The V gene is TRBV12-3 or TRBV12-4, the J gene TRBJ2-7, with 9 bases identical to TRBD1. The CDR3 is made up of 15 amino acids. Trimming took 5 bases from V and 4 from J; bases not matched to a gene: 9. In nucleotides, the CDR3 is TGTGCCAGCAGTCTCCGGACAGGGGTGTGGTACGAGCAGTACTTC. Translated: CASSLRTGVWYEQYF.

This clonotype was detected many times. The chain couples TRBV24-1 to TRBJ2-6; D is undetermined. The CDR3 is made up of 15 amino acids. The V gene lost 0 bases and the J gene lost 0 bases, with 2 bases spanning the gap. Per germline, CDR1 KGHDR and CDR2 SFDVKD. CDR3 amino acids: CATSDLYSGANVLTF. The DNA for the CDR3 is TGTGCCACCAGTGATTTGTACTCTGGGGCCAACGTCCTGACTTTC.

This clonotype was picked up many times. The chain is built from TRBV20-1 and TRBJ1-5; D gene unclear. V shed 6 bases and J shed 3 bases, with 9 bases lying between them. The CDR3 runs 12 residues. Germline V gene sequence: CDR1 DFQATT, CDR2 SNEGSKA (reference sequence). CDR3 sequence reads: CSARQANQPQHF. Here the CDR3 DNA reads TGCAGTGCCAGGCAGGCCAATCAGCCCCAGCATTTT.

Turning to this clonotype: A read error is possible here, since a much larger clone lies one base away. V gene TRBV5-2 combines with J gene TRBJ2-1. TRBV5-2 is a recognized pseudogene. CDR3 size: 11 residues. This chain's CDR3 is CAIKRRNEQFF. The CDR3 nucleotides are TGTGCCATCAAGCGGCGAAATGAGCAGTTCTTC.

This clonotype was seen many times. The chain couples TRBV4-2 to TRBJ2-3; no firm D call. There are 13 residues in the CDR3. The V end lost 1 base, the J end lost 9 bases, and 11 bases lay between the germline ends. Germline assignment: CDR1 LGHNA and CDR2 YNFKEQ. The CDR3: CASSQVEQNTQYF. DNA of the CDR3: TGTGCCAGCAGCCAAGTTGAGCAGAACACGCAGTATTTT.

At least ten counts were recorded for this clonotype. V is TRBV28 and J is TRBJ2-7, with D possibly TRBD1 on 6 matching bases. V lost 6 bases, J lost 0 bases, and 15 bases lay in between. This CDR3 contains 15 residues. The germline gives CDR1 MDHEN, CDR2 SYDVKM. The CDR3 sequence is CASSKQGYPSYEQYF. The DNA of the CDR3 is TGTGCCAGCAGCAAACAGGGATATCCCTCCTACGAGCAGTACTTC.

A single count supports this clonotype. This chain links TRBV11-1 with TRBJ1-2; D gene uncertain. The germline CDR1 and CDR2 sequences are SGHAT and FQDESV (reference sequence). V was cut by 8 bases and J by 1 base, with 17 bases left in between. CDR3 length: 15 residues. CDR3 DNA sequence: TGTGCCAGCGAAGGTTTCAAGAGAGTTAACTATGGCTACACCTTC. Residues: CASEGFKRVNYGYTF.

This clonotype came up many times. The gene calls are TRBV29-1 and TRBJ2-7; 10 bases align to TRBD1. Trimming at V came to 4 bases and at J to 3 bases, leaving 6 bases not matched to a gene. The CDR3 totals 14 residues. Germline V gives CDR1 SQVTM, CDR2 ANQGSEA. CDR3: CSVVPGQGFYEQYF. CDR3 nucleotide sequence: TGCAGCGTTGTTCCGGGACAGGGGTTCTACGAGCAGTACTTC.

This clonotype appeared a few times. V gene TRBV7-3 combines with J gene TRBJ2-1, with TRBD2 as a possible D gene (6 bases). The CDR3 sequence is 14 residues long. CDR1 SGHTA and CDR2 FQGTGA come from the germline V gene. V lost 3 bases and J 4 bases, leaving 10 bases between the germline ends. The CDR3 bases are TGTGCCAGCAGCTTTGGCGGGGATTACAATGAGCAGTTCTTC. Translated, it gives CASSFGGDYNEQFF.

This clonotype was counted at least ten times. For the CDR3, the DNA is TGCAGCGTTGAAGTCGAGGCGGGAGCCACTAGCACAGATACGCAGTATTTT. Translation gives CSVEVEAGATSTDTQYF. This chain connects TRBV29-1 to TRBJ2-3, with 7 bases identical to TRBD2. The V gene end was trimmed by 1 base and the J gene end by 0 bases; junction bases not matched to a gene: 10. The CDR3 is 17 amino acids. Germline CDR1 and CDR2: SQVTM and ANQGSEA.

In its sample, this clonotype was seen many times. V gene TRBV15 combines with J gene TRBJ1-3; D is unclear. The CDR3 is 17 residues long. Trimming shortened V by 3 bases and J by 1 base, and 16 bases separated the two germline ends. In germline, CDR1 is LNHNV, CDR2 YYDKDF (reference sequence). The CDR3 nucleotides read TGTGCCACCAGCAGGAACCGGGATCCTCCTTCTGGAAACACCATATATTTT. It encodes CATSRNRDPPSGNTIYF. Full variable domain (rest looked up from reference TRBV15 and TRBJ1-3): DAMVIQNPRYQVTQFGKPVTLSCSQTLNHNVMYWYQQKSSQAPKLLFHYYDKDFNNEADTPDNFQSRRPNTSFCFLDIRSPGLGDTAMYLCATSRNRDPPSGNTIYFGEGSWLTVV.

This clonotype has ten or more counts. The CDR3 sequence: CASSLWILNTEAFF. In DNA, the CDR3 is TGTGCCAGCAGCTTATGGATCCTGAACACTGAAGCTTTCTTT. The rearrangement uses TRBV7-2 and TRBJ1-1, with D uncertain. CDR1 is SGHTA and CDR2 is FQGNSA in the germline V gene. Trimming removed 2 bases at V and 0 bases at J, with 7 bases between. The CDR3 has 14 residues.